This TCR beta chain originates from a study of patients and donors after allogeneic stem cell transplantation. Looked up from germline, CDR1 is SGHRS and CDR2 is YFSETQ. Deletions cut 0 bases from V and 4 bases from J, with 16 bases between. This CDR3 has 16 residues. TCRdb processed the RT-PCR reads anew with MiXCR; each CDR3 protein has one entry. The sample lists about 960,000 distinct CDR3 sequences; roughly 18% were seen once. This clonotype was sampled from a human donor who was either an allogeneic HSCT recipient or a stem cell or donor lymphocyte infusion donor (not recorded which). It is not recorded whose cells these are; they may come from a transplant donor. The V gene is TRBV5-1, the J gene TRBJ1-1, with TRBD1 as a possible D gene (5 bases). Sequencing was carried out using blood, either unsorted or a sorted T cell fraction (not recorded which). The CDR3 sequence: CASSLEVAGMSTEAFF. As DNA, the CDR3 is TGCGCCAGCAGCTTGGAGGTAGCAGGGATGAGCACTGAAGCTTTCTTT.